These 5 T cell receptor beta chains originate from one sample sequenced in a study of cytomegalovirus exposure and HLA in healthy donors. 60 Vbeta and 13 Jbeta primers were used in PCR. Generated by immunoSEQ multiplex PCR, the TCRdb table keeps only in-frame clones and is missing some. The sample holds around 97,000 clones, around 82% seen once. Specimen: PBMCs. Receptor source: a woman under 30 in good health and CMV-seropositive.

The gene calls are TRBV5-4 and TRBJ2-7, with D tentatively TRBD1 (6 bases). Trimming stripped 3 bases from V and 7 bases from J, with 14 bases between. This CDR3 is built from 13 residues. From germline, CDR1 is SGHNT and CDR2 YYREEE (reference sequence). The CDR3 is CASSSGPRGEQYF. The CDR3 DNA is TGTGCCAGCAGCTCCGGTCCGAGGGGGGAGCAGTACTTC.

Only a few counts were recorded for this clone. J is TRBJ2-2 and V is TRBV19; TRBD2 matches 8 bases. This CDR3 contains 17 residues. The V gene end was trimmed by 5 bases and the J gene end by 0 bases; junction bases not matched to a gene: 8. Germline CDR1 reads LNHDA; CDR2 reads SQIVND (reference sequence). In DNA, the CDR3 is TGTGCCAGTAGTCCCTTTACTAGCGGCTCGAACACCGGGGAGCTGTTTTTT. Protein sequence: CASSPFTSGSNTGELFF.

This clone has more than one count but fewer than ten. The chain combines TRBV5-4 with TRBJ2-7; 9 bases agree with TRBD1. Trimming removed 9 bases from V and 5 bases from J; junction bases left unmatched: 9. Germline V gene data show CDR1 as SGHNT and CDR2 as YYREEE (reference sequence). CDR3 length: 13 amino acids. The CDR3, as DNA: TGTGCCATCACTCGGGACAGGGAAAACGAGCAGTACTTC. Translation: CAITRDRENEQYF.

Concerning this clone itself: The identical CDR3 is also encoded by other nucleotide sequences in the sample. The rearrangement links TRBV20-1 to TRBJ2-3, with D uncertain. Germline V gene data show CDR1 as DFQATT and CDR2 as SNEGSKA (reference sequence). V lost 4 bases and J 3 bases, leaving 5 bases between the germline ends. The CDR3 loop spans 11 amino acids. CDR3: CSAKRTDTQYF. In DNA, the CDR3 is TGCAGTGCTAAGAGGACAGATACGCAGTATTTT.

The rearrangement joins TRBV27 to TRBJ1-2, with 7 bases that match TRBD1. CDR3 size: 14 residues. V shed 5 bases and J 6 bases; nucleotides not matched to a gene: 9. From germline, CDR1 is MNHEY and CDR2 SMNVEV (reference sequence). The CDR3 reads CASSLDRDGHGYTF. The CDR3, as DNA: TGTGCCAGCAGTCTTGACAGGGATGGGCATGGCTACACCTTC.